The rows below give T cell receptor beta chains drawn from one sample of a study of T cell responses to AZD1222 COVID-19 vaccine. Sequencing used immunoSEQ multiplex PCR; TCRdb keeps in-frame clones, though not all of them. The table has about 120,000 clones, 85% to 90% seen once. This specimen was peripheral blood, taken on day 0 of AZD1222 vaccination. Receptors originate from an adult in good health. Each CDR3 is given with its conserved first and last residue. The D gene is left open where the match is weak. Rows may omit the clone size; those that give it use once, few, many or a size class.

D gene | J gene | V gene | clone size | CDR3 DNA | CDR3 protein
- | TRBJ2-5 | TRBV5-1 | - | TGCGCCAGCACCCTTAGGGGTCCTCAAGAGACCCAGTACTTC | CASTLRGPQETQYF
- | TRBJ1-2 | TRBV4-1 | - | TGCGCCAGCAGCCAAGTAATCGGCACTGGCTACACCTTC | CASSQVIGTGYTF
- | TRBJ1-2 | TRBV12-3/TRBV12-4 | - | TGTGCCAGCAATACGGACAGAAACTATGGCTACACCTTC | CASNTDRNYGYTF
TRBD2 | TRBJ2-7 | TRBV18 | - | TGTGCCAGCTCACCAGGACTAGCGGGAGGCGAGCAGTACTTC | CASSPGLAGGEQYF
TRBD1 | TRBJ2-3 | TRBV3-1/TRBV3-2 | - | TGTGCCAGCAGCCAACCGGGACAGGGGTTTACAGATACGCAGTATTTT | CASSQPGQGFTDTQYF
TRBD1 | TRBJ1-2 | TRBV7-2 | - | TGTGCCAGCAGCGCCTATCGGGACAGGGTAAATCGTGGCTACACCTTC | CASSAYRDRVNRGYTF
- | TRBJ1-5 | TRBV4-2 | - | TGTGCCAGCAGCCTGCAGGGTAGCAATCAGCCCCAGCATTTT | CASSLQGSNQPQHF
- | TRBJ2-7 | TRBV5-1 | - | TGCGCCAGCAGCCAGGGACCGCTAGGATACGAGCAGTACTTC | CASSQGPLGYEQYF
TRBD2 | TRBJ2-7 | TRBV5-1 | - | TGCGCCAGCAGCAGGGGACTAGCGAAAAGCGCGGACGAGCAGTACTTC | CASSRGLAKSADEQYF
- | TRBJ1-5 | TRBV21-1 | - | TGTGCCAGCAGCAAGAGAGGGCTTTGGAGCAATCAGCCCCAGCATTTT | CASSKRGLWSNQPQHF
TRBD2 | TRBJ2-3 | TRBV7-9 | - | TGTGCCAGCAGCTCGGGACTAGCGGGGGGCACAGATACGCAGTATTTT | CASSSGLAGGTDTQYF
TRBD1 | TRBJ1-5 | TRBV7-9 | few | TGTGCCAGCAGTCCCGGGACAGGGGTTAATCAGCCCCAGCATTTT | CASSPGTGVNQPQHF
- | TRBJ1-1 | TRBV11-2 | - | TGTGCCAGCAGCTTAACCCGACCACCGGGCACTGAAGCTTTCTTT | CASSLTRPPGTEAFF
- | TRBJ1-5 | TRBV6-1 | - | TGTGCCAGCAGTGAATCCGGGACCGGAATTAAGCCCCAGCATTTT | CASSESGTGIKPQHF
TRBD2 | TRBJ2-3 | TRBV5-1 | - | TGCGCCAGCAGCTCGGCTAGCGGGAGTGGGGCAGATACGCAGTATTTT | CASSSASGSGADTQYF